The following is a T cell receptor (beta chain) sequence with its context. Its target is not known. These data originate in a study of T cell responses to AZD1222 COVID-19 vaccine. Study-level findings and limits: Among AZD1222 vaccinees, only six or seven were seropositive at baseline. CD4 TCRs linked to vaccination spanned spike, dominating at 160-218 and 743-854. A mostly white British donor set with more females was recruited, and clonal diversity was possibly underestimated.

The repertoire was sequenced with immunoSEQ multiplex PCR; TCRdb's copy has only in-frame clones and lacks some. Of 150,000 or so clones listed, 90% are singletons. The V gene's germline CDR1 is MNHEY and CDR2 SVGEGT. This CDR3 is 17 amino acids long. The V gene end was trimmed by 0 bases and the J gene end by 3 bases; junction bases not matched to a gene: 8. The sample in question was peripheral blood, obtained on day 0 of AZD1222 vaccination. The chain uses TRBV6-2 or TRBV6-3 and TRBJ2-3; 8 bases align to TRBD2. This clonotype originated in an adult in good health. The CDR3, as DNA: TGTGCCAGCAGTTACTCGAGTCCGGGGGGGCGGACAGATACGCAGTATTTT. Its protein product is CASSYSSPGGRTDTQYF.